This TCR beta chain was retrieved from a study of blood T cells in healthy people across ages. It was with a sample-barcoded 5' primer and a J-beta primer mix that a second PCR of about 6 to 12 cycles was run. TCRdb reanalysed the 5' RACE reads using MiXCR and keeps one entry per CDR3 protein. The sample contains roughly 1,800,000 distinct CDR3 sequences, about 50% of which appear only once. What was sequenced was blood. The TCR originated in a middle-aged woman in good health.

The CDR3 is CSVEVKKGHMNTEAFF. DNA for the CDR3: TGCAGCGTTGAAGTCAAGAAGGGACACATGAACACTGAAGCTTTCTTT. V and J are TRBV29-1 and TRBJ1-1, with D maybe TRBD1 (6 bases). CDR3 length: 16 amino acids. Per germline, CDR1 SQVTM and CDR2 ANQGSEA. Between the trimmed V and J ends, which lost 1 base and 0 bases, there was a span of 15 bases. The full variable domain, in which reference TRBV29-1 and TRBJ1-1 provide the parts outside the CDR3, is SAVISQKPSRDICQRGTSLTIQCQVDSQVTMMFWYRQQPGQSLTLIATANQGSEATYESGFVIDKFPISRPNLTFSTLTVSNMSPEDSSIYLCSVEVKKGHMNTEAFFGQGTRLTVV.